This entry features one T cell receptor beta chain sequence. Its antigen remains undetermined. No qualities accompany the bases; no much larger clone lies one base away. V is cut by 5 bases and J by 3 bases, and the space between the germline ends is 19 bases. Based on the germline V gene (reference sequence), the CDR1 and CDR2 sequences are SEHNR and FQNEAQ. From the cysteine through the phenylalanine, the CDR3 covers 17 amino acids. The sequence is cut down to CDR3 DNA, 51 bases in frame from base 1. These data belong to a study of blood T cell repertoires in COVID-19 (dated by TCRdb to 2020 to 2022). Broadly, across the study: Samples from collaborators originated in the United States, Italy and Spain and spanned both the acute and convalescent phases of COVID-19. The material from the prospective study consisted of cDNA or gDNA derived from T cells, B-cell-depleted T cells, or PBMCs. Deeply sampled blood TCRbeta repertoires from subjects exposed to, actively infected with, or recovered from COVID-19 were included in the dataset. The repertoires were made available in a free public database intended to serve as a resource for research on the immune response to SARS-CoV-2. Samples came from the ongoing ImmuneRACE study (first 160 participants) plus 1,254 subjects from 6 global collaborators. The sample metadata nearly always contained a de-identified subject ID, COVID-19 status, age in years and sex. HLA class I and class II types, where available, came from metadata supplied by the sample provider rather than from assay-based typing.

Overall study results and their limits: Clinical and demographic metadata were provided uncurated, with the amount varying by source and participant.

TCRbeta CDR3 regions were amplified from genomic DNA using the immunoSEQ Assay, a bias-controlled multiplex PCR. In the paper's pipeline: Within the assay, amplification of reference gene primers was used to estimate how many nucleated cells each sample contained. Sequence reads were collapsed and filtered to measure the absolute abundance of every unique TCRbeta CDR3 rearrangement. Productive Simpson clonality was computed per sample as the square root of Simpson's diversity index over productive rearrangements. TCRdb carries this immuneACCESS record with in-frame sequences only. Its versions omit some clonotypes, under half of them owing to an unresolved V gene in the studies checked, with the rest unexplained. D and trimming were read from the DNA, whereas the V and J calls and clone size are those reported in that table. In all, the sample holds some 360,000 clones, and 80% to 90% of those were seen once. Under 3% of the sample comes from the top ten.

In Seattle, one collaborating source enrolled patients while the infection was active and tracked those patients longitudinally over the course of disease. Collaborating institutions collected whole blood in K2EDTA tubes following their own protocols. For TCRbeta analysis, collaborator samples were shipped as frozen whole blood, as isolated PBMCs, or as DNA extracted from either sample type. The clonotype originates from a woman aged 60-75 years with COVID-19, enrolled during active disease. Sequencing input: peripheral blood. This chain joins TRBV7-9 to TRBJ2-2, with a tentative D gene TRBD2 over 6 matching bases. The DNA sequence is given as TGTGCCAGCAGCCGGCTCCTGGGTGGCGGGGACACCGGGGAGCTGTTTTTT. It is translated as CASSRLLGGGDTGELFF.